These 31 T cell receptor beta chains originate from one sample sequenced in a study of blood T cell repertoires in COVID-19. TCRdb's table, derived via immunoSEQ multiplex PCR, lists solely in-frame clones and lacks some. This table has some 150,000 clones, roughly 84% appearing once. Sequenced material: PBMCs or T cells enriched from blood (not recorded which). The source of these receptors is a man over 45 who had recovered from COVID-19.

CDR3 in amino acids: CAWSVGAIGYTF. CDR3 sequence (DNA): TGTGCCTGGAGTGTAGGGGCAATCGGCTACACCTTC. The V gene is TRBV30, the J gene TRBJ1-2, with D perhaps matching TRBD1 (5 bases). V lost 0 bases and J 8 bases, leaving 10 bases between the germline ends. The CDR3 loop spans 12 amino acids. Germline V gives CDR1 GTSNPN, CDR2 SVGIG (reference sequence).

The chain is built from TRBV6-5 and TRBJ2-5; D may be TRBD2 (6 bases). This CDR3 comprises 14 residues. The V end lost 4 bases, the J end lost 5 bases, and 14 bases lay between the germline ends. The germline V gene has CDR1 MNHEY and CDR2 SVGAGI. CDR3 region: CASSFPSAGETQYF. In DNA form, the CDR3 reads TGTGCCAGCAGTTTCCCTAGCGCGGGGGAGACCCAGTACTTC.

This clone is categorized as medium-sized. This chain uses TRBV19 with TRBJ2-1; D is uncertain. Trimming removed 7 bases from V and 4 bases from J, with 8 bases in between. Germline loops: CDR1 LNHDA, CDR2 SQIVND (reference sequence). The CDR3 is 12 amino acids. The CDR3 coding sequence is TGTGCCAGTACCGACACTTACAATGAGCAGTTCTTC. This sequence encodes CASTDTYNEQFF.

The rearrangement uses TRBV5-5 and TRBJ1-1; possible D gene TRBD1, 6 bases. Looked up from germline, CDR1 is SGHKS and CDR2 is YYEKEE (reference sequence). The CDR3 has 13 residues. Trimming took off 7 bases at V and 8 bases at J, with 18 bases between the two ends. The CDR3 DNA follows: TGTGCCAGCGGTTCGGGGACATCTCCCGAAGCTTTCTTT. This gives the protein CASGSGTSPEAFF.

The chain joins TRBV19 to TRBJ1-1; D remains unclear. The germline V and J ends were trimmed by 4 bases and 11 bases, with 17 bases remaining between them. Germline V gives CDR1 LNHDA, CDR2 SQIVND (reference sequence). The CDR3 has 13 residues. The CDR3 sequence: CASSTGISLGAFF. In nucleotides, the CDR3 is TGTGCCAGTAGTACCGGGATATCTTTGGGGGCTTTCTTT. Full variable domain (outside the CDR3, taken from reference TRBV19 and TRBJ1-1): DGGITQSPKYLFRKEGQNVTLSCEQNLNHDAMYWYRQDPGQGLRLIYYSQIVNDFQKGDIAEGYSVSREKKESFPLTVTSAQKNPTAFYLCASSTGISLGAFFGQGTRLTVV.

About this clone itself: The junction departs from germline at one end; a sequencing error may be responsible. V gene TRBV29-1 combines with J gene TRBJ2-3, with D perhaps TRBD2 (5 bases). Germline V gene sequence: CDR1 SQVTM, CDR2 ANQGSEA. The CDR3 is 10 residues long. CDR3 DNA: TGCAGCGTTGAGGAGACTACACCCCATTTT. Translation: CSVEETTPHF.

J is TRBJ1-6 and V is TRBV6-1, with 10 nucleotides matching TRBD1. The J segment lost 7 bases and the V segment lost 0 bases, leaving 12 bases of the junction unmatched. The CDR3 runs to 19 residues. Germline V gene lookup returns CDR1 MNHNS and CDR2 SASEGT. The CDR3: CASSEALSWDRGLNSPLHF. CDR3 in DNA: TGTGCCAGCAGTGAAGCGCTATCTTGGGACAGGGGCCTAAATTCACCCCTCCACTTT.

The chain links TRBV29-1 to TRBJ2-1; 8 positions agree with TRBD2. Germline CDR1 and CDR2: SQVTM and ANQGSEA. V lost 7 bases and J lost 9; bases outside the gene matches: 11. The CDR3 has 13 residues. The CDR3 nucleotides read TGCAGCGCACATCGGGGGGGGGCCACTGAGCAGTTCTTC. This codes for CSAHRGGATEQFF.

This chain links TRBV6-5 with TRBJ1-1; D remains unclear. V lost 6 bases to trimming and J lost 8 bases, with 13 bases between them. Per the germline V gene, CDR1 is MNHEY and CDR2 is SVGAGI. The length of the CDR3 is 12 residues. The CDR3 region is CASSHPGSEAFF. The CDR3, as DNA: TGTGCCAGCAGCCACCCGGGGAGCGAAGCTTTCTTT.

This CDR3 is CASSLSYASGVTGELFF. CDR3 bases: TGTGCCAGCAGCTTAAGTTATGCTAGCGGCGTTACCGGGGAGCTGTTTTTT. The V and J genes are TRBV7-3 and TRBJ2-2; 7 nucleotides align to TRBD2. Germline loops: CDR1 SGHTA, CDR2 FQGTGA. This CDR3 spans 17 amino acids. Trimming cost V 1 base and J 5 bases; bases outside gene matches: 10.

CDR3 nucleotides: TGCAGCGCCAACTGGAGGGACTCCGGCTCCTACGAGCAGTACTTC. Residues: CSANWRDSGSYEQYF. The V and J genes are TRBV29-1 and TRBJ2-7, with D possibly TRBD2 on 6 matching bases. This CDR3 contains 15 residues. Trimming removed 7 bases at V and 0 bases at J, with 19 bases between. Germline CDR1 reads SQVTM; CDR2 reads ANQGSEA.

The chain is built from TRBV18 and TRBJ2-7; D perhaps matches TRBD2 (7 bases). Germline CDR1 reads KGHSH; CDR2 reads LQKENI. Deletions cut 4 bases from V and 5 bases from J, with 21 bases between. The CDR3 covers 16 residues. CDR3 sequence reads: CASSQTTGGRVHEQYF. DNA of the CDR3: TGTGCCAGCTCACAGACCACGGGGGGCCGAGTCCACGAGCAGTACTTC.

The chain combines TRBV25-1 with TRBJ2-5; 9 bases align to TRBD2. Losses at the gene ends were 5 bases for V and 5 bases for J; bases not matched to a gene: 9. The CDR3 consists of 15 residues. Germline CDR1 reads MGHDK; CDR2 reads SYGVNS. CDR3 DNA: TGTGCCAGCAGTCCCCGCGGGGGGGCCTTGGAGACCCAGTACTTC. Translation: CASSPRGGALETQYF. Drawing the rest from reference TRBV25-1 and TRBJ2-5, the complete variable domain is EADIYQTPRYLVIGTGKKITLECSQTMGHDKMYWYQQDPGMELHLIHYSYGVNSTEKGDLSSESTVSRIRTEHFPLTLESARPSHTSQYLCASSPRGGALETQYFGPGTRLLVL.

This clone appeared a single time. The junction does not match germline at one end; this may be a read error. This sequence joins TRBV9 and TRBJ2-5; D ambiguous. This CDR3 comprises 8 residues. Germline V gene lookup returns CDR1 SGDLS and CDR2 YYNGEE. The CDR3 DNA sequence: TGCCTACTGGAGACCCAGTACTTC. Its protein is CLLETQYF.

V usage is TRBV5-1 and J usage is TRBJ1-1; TRBD1 might be the D (5 bases). The CDR3 length is 15 residues. Germline-derived CDR1 and CDR2 are SGHRS and YFSETQ. V was shortened by 0 bases and J by 0 bases, with 9 bases between the two germline ends. CDR3 amino acids: CASSLVQDLNTEAFF. The CDR3 bases are TGCGCCAGCAGCTTGGTACAGGATCTGAACACTGAAGCTTTCTTT.

The chain recombines TRBV6-5 with TRBJ1-1, with 8 nucleotides matching TRBD1. From germline, CDR1 is MNHEY and CDR2 SVGAGI. The CDR3 spans 13 residues. Trimming at V came to 7 bases and at J to 4 bases, leaving 5 bases not matched to a gene. The CDR3 protein is CASKGQGGTEAFF. The CDR3 bases are TGTGCCAGCAAAGGACAGGGTGGCACTGAAGCTTTCTTT.

The chain joins TRBV21-1 to TRBJ1-1; TRBD1, the table's D call, lacks a check against the DNA. TRBV21-1 is a documented pseudogene. The CDR3 length is 16 residues. The CDR3 DNA reads as TGTGCCAGCAGCAAAGGGGACAGGGGGTTTTGCACTGAAGCTTTCTTT. This gives the protein CASSKGDRGFCTEAFF.

V and J are TRBV5-6 and TRBJ1-2, with a possible D match to TRBD1 (5 bases). This CDR3 region has 14 residues. Germline CDR1 reads SGHDT; CDR2 reads YYEEEE. Trimming shortened V by 4 bases and J by 0 bases, and 10 bases separated the two germline ends. CDR3 in DNA: TGTGCCAGCAGCGAGCTGACAGCTAACTATGGCTACACCTTC. Its protein is CASSELTANYGYTF.

V usage is TRBV28 and J usage is TRBJ1-2; the D gene is possibly TRBD1 (5 bases). The CDR3 consists of 13 residues. Trimming removed 9 bases at V and 4 bases at J, with 15 bases between. CDR1 is MDHEN and CDR2 is SYDVKM in the germline V gene. The CDR3 protein is CASHQGGSYGYTF. The DNA for the CDR3 is TGTGCCAGTCACCAGGGCGGGAGCTATGGCTACACCTTC.

The rearrangement joins TRBV12-3 or TRBV12-4 to TRBJ2-1, with D maybe TRBD2 (6 bases). Trimming removed 10 bases at V and 5 bases at J, with 12 bases between. This CDR3 is 12 amino acids long. CDR3 bases: TGTGCCACGTCCGGGGGAAACAATGAGCAGTTCTTC. Protein sequence: CATSGGNNEQFF.

This clone was recorded a few times. V is TRBV6-5 and J is TRBJ2-2; 7 bases align to TRBD1. CDR1 and CDR2 from the germline V gene are MNHEY and SVGAGI. The V segment lost 5 bases and the J segment 5 bases; nucleotides outside the gene matches: 2. CDR3 size: 13 residues. The CDR3, as DNA: TGTGCCAGCAGTCGGACAGGAACCGGGGAGCTGTTTTTT. This gives the protein CASSRTGTGELFF.

This chain joins TRBV28 and TRBJ1-1, with D perhaps TRBD1 (6 bases). This CDR3 is 16 amino acids long. V lost 7 bases to trimming and J lost 5 bases, with 23 bases between them. Germline V gene sequence: CDR1 MDHEN, CDR2 SYDVKM. CDR3 protein: CASTVIWVRGGTEAFF. The CDR3 nucleotides are TGTGCCAGCACCGTAATTTGGGTCAGGGGTGGGACTGAAGCTTTCTTT. The full variable domain, its missing parts supplied by reference TRBV28 and TRBJ1-1, is DVKVTQSSRYLVKRTGEKVFLECVQDMDHENMFWYRQDPGLGLRLIYFSYDVKMKEKGDIPEGYSVSREKKERFSLILESASTNQTSMYLCASTVIWVRGGTEAFFGQGTRLTVV.

V and J are TRBV6-5 and TRBJ1-5; possibly TRBD1 for D (5 bases). Trimming took off 7 bases at V and 6 bases at J, with 16 bases between the two ends. Germline CDR1 and CDR2: MNHEY and SVGAGI. The CDR3 is 14 amino acids. The CDR3 DNA reads as TGTGCCAGCACCGGTTTAGGGGTGGTTCAGCCCCAGCATTTT. It translates to CASTGLGVVQPQHF.

The chain couples TRBV7-2 to TRBJ1-1, with D possibly matching TRBD1 (6 bases). V was trimmed by 3 bases and J by 11 bases, leaving 16 bases between them. Germline V gives CDR1 SGHTA, CDR2 FQGNSA. This CDR3 comprises 13 residues. This CDR3 is CASSFLRPGEAFF. The DNA for the CDR3 is TGTGCCAGCAGCTTCCTGAGGCCAGGGGAGGCTTTCTTT.

Here the CDR3 reads CASSRGTGSNNEQFF. As DNA, the CDR3 is TGTGCCAGCAGCCGGGGGACGGGCTCTAACAATGAGCAGTTCTTC. The J gene is TRBJ2-1, the V gene TRBV7-9; weak D call: TRBD2 (6 bases). The CDR3 is 15 amino acids. V was clipped by 5 bases and J by 5 bases, with 16 bases between them. Germline V gives CDR1 SEHNR, CDR2 FQNEAQ (reference sequence).

This rearrangement joins TRBV5-1 to TRBJ2-6; no definite D call. The CDR3 totals 14 residues. In germline, CDR1 is SGHRS, CDR2 YFSETQ. The V and J ends lost 1 base and 3 bases respectively, with 5 bases between them. CDR3 sequence: CASSLPSGANVLTF. In nucleotides, the CDR3 is TGCGCCAGCAGCTTGCCCAGTGGGGCCAACGTCCTGACTTTC.

V is TRBV5-1 and J is TRBJ1-2, with 8 bases fitting TRBD1. J gave up 6 bases and V 0 bases, and 7 bases lay outside the gene matches. The CDR3 totals 15 residues. The V gene's germline CDR1 is SGHRS and CDR2 YFSETQ. DNA of the CDR3: TGCGCCAGCAGCTTGGAGGCAGGGGGCGCAGATGGCTACACCTTC. The encoded protein is CASSLEAGGADGYTF.

This clone was seen more than once but under ten times. The chain joins TRBV6-5 to TRBJ1-2; TRBD1 matches at 7 bases. V trimming: 4 bases; J trimming: 7 bases; junction bases outside the gene matches: 15. Germline values: CDR1 MNHEY, CDR2 SVGAGI. CDR3 size: 16 residues. The CDR3 sequence: CASSSKLQGNVGGYTF. In DNA form, the CDR3 reads TGTGCCAGCAGTTCCAAACTACAGGGGAACGTCGGTGGCTACACCTTC.

The chain joins TRBV5-1 to TRBJ1-5; the D gene is possibly TRBD1 (5 bases). V shed 1 base and J shed 0 bases, with 8 bases lying between them. The CDR3 runs to 15 residues. From germline, CDR1 is SGHRS and CDR2 YFSETQ. CDR3 DNA: TGCGCCAGCAGCTTGTATACAGGTAGCAATCAGCCCCAGCATTTT. Its protein product is CASSLYTGSNQPQHF.

This clone was observed at least ten times. The chain combines TRBV5-1 with TRBJ1-5; tentative D call: TRBD1 (5 bases). Germline lookup yields CDR1 SGHRS and CDR2 YFSETQ. Trimming removed 0 bases at V and 8 bases at J, with 12 bases between. This CDR3 spans 14 amino acids. CDR3 nucleotides: TGCGCCAGCAGCTTGGAACCAGGGATTAAGCCCCAGCATTTT. Protein product: CASSLEPGIKPQHF. The full variable domain, its missing parts supplied by reference TRBV5-1 and TRBJ1-5, is KAGVTQTPRYLIKTRGQQVTLSCSPISGHRSVSWYQQTPGQGLQFLFEYFSETQRNKGNFPGRFSGRQFSNSRSEMNVSTLELGDSALYLCASSLEPGIKPQHFGDGTRLSIL.

V gene TRBV27 combines with J gene TRBJ1-1; the match to TRBD1 covers 7 bases. From germline, CDR1 is MNHEY and CDR2 SMNVEV (reference sequence). CDR3 length equals 14 residues. After removal of 6 bases from V and 6 bases from J, the junction contained 10 bases not matched to a gene. The CDR3 nucleotides read TGTGCCAGCAGATATAGACAGGGTAGCTCTGAAGCTTTCTTT. Its translation is CASRYRQGSSEAFF.